This T cell receptor (beta chain) was profiled in a study of a mutant IDH1 vaccine in newly diagnosed glioma. As for the study in general: Beginning 4-6 weeks after radiotherapy alone, or with temozolomide cycles, vaccination took place. Study-wide points: Of all patients, around 94% showed vaccine-induced immune responses.

Details on this clone: Antigen unknown.

The sample's time point: week 5, during vaccination. Doses comprised 300 ug of mutant IDH1 20-mer peptide each, plus topical imiquimod. Those who donated had recent WHO grade 3 or 4 IDH1-mutant, ATRX-lost astrocytomas. V was clipped by 3 bases and J by 4 bases, with 14 bases between them. Germline V gene data show CDR1 as SGDLS and CDR2 as YYNGEE. The CDR3 is 15 residues long. Here immunoSEQ multiplex PCR was the method, and the copy in TCRdb shows in-frame clones only, minus some. Of about 30,000 clones in the sample, about 80% are singletons; the top ten hold roughly 22%. The material was PBMCs, obtained from a glioma patient whose treatment included an IDH1 peptide vaccine. The V call is TRBV9, the J call TRBJ1-5; D may be TRBD1 (6 bases). The sequence derives from a man aged 25 to 40 with glioma. CDR3 region: CASSAGEFRNQPQHF. The CDR3 nucleotides are TGTGCCAGCAGCGCAGGGGAATTTCGGAATCAGCCCCAGCATTTT.